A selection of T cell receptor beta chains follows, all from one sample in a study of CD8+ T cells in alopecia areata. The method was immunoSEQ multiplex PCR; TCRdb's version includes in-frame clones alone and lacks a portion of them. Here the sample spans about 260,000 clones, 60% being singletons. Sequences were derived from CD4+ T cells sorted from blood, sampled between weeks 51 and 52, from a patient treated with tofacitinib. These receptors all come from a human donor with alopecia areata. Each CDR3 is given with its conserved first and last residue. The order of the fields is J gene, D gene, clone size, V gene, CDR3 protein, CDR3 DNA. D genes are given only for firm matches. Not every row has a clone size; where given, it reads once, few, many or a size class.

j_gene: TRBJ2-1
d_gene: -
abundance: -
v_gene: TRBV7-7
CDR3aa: CASSTGQNNEQFF
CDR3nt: TGTGCTAGCAGTACTGGGCAGAACAATGAGCAGTTCTTC

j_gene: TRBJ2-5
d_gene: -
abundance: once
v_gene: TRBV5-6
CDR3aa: CASSFGGATLQETQYF
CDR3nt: TGTGCCAGCAGCTTTGGGGGGGCTACATTGCAAGAGACCCAGTACTTC

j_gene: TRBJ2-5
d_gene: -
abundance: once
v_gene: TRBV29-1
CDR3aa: CSVEIPGKTEETQYF
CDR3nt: TGCAGCGTTGAAATACCCGGGAAAACTGAAGAGACCCAGTACTTC

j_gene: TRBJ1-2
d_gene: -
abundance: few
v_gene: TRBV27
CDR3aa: CASSSAPFNYGYTF
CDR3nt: TGTGCCAGCAGTTCCGCGCCCTTTAACTATGGCTACACCTTC

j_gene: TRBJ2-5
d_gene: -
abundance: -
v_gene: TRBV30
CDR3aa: CAWSKGGTETQYF
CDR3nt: TGTGCCTGGAGTAAGGGGGGGACAGAGACCCAGTACTTC

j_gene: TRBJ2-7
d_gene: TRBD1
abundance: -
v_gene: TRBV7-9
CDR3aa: CASSSRQGWYEQYF
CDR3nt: TGTGCCAGCAGCTCCCGACAGGGGTGGTACGAGCAGTACTTC

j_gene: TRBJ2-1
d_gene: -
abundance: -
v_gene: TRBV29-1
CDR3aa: CSAQSRSSYNEQFF
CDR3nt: TGCAGCGCTCAATCTCGGAGCTCCTACAATGAGCAGTTCTTC

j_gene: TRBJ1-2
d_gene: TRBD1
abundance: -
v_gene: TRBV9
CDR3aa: CASSISKTGFYGYTF
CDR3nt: TGTGCCAGCAGCATATCCAAGACAGGGTTCTATGGCTACACCTTC

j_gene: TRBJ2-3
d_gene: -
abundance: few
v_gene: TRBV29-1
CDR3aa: CSVEDSPTDTQYF
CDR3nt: TGCAGCGTTGAAGACAGCCCCACAGATACGCAGTATTTT

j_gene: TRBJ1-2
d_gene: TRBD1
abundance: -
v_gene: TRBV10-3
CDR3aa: CAISGGTGAISSYGYTF
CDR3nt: TGTGCCATCAGTGGCGGGACAGGGGCGATCAGTTCCTATGGCTACACCTTC

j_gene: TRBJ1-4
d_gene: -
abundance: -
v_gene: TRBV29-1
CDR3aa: CSVAETNEKLFF
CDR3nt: TGCAGCGTTGCGGAAACTAATGAAAAACTGTTTTTT

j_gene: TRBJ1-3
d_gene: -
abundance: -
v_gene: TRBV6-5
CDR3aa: CASKVRSGNTIYF
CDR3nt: TGTGCCAGCAAAGTTCGATCTGGAAACACCATATATTTT

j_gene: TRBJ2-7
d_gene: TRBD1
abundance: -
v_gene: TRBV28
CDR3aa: CASRKTGTGQDYEQYF
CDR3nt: TGTGCCAGCAGGAAAACCGGGACAGGACAAGACTACGAGCAGTACTTC

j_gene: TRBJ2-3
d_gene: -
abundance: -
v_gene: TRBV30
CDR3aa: CAWSSALMRDTQYF
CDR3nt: TGTGCATGGTCCAGCGCCCTTATGAGAGATACGCAGTATTTT

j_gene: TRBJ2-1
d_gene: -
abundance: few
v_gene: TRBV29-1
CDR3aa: CSVVLSANEQFF
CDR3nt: TGCAGCGTTGTCCTGTCAGCGAATGAGCAGTTCTTC

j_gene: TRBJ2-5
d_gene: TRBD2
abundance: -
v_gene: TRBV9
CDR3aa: CASSSPRASGGKETQYF
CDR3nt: TGTGCCAGCAGCTCCCCCCGGGCTAGCGGGGGAAAAGAGACCCAGTACTTC